A selection of T cell receptor beta chains follows, all from one sample in a study of blood T cell repertoires in COVID-19. Repertoires were generated with immunoSEQ multiplex PCR, while TCRdb's copy carries only in-frame clones and drops some. There are 200,000 to 300,000 clones in the sample; 83% occur only once, and roughly 5.5% lies in the top ten. The sample taken for sequencing was peripheral blood. These receptors all stem from a human donor in a cohort sampled during active COVID-19. Each CDR3 is given with its conserved first and last residue.

j_call,v_call,cdr3_aa
TRBJ2-5,TRBV30,CAWSPGQGRTQYF
TRBJ2-4,TRBV21-1,CASSPGNIQYF
TRBJ2-3,TRBV7-3,CASSSGTSGGGPLYF
TRBJ1-4,TRBV19,CATARRAPRQDRGEKLFF
TRBJ2-7,TRBV6-5,CASSRGQGRYEQYF
TRBJ2-1,TRBV2,CASSDYEQFF
TRBJ2-7,TRBV6-5,CASSPVAGESYEQYF
TRBJ2-1,TRBV7-6,CASSSKLGQGNNNEQFF
TRBJ1-5,TRBV7-3,CASSLSGGQPQHF
TRBJ2-5,TRBV5-1,CASSSGGGETQYF
TRBJ2-1,TRBV14,CASSPKTGSYNEQFF
TRBJ2-1,TRBV5-1,CASSFGLADNEQFF
TRBJ2-3,TRBV3-1/TRBV3-2,CASSLRGQINTDTQYF
TRBJ2-5,TRBV5-1,CASSMAGLGQETQYF
TRBJ2-5,TRBV7-9,CASSLIRGEETQYF
TRBJ2-7,TRBV18,CASSPPSGQAYF
TRBJ2-5,TRBV4-1,CASSQVLTGGEKTQYF